What follows describes a single T cell receptor (beta chain). Methods used by the authors: Scientists estimated how many nucleated cells there were by amplifying reference gene primers. Clones were sequenced by immunoSEQ multiplex PCR, and TCRdb holds only the in-frame ones, with some missing. V and J calls and clone size follow that table, whereas D and trimming were derived from the DNA. The data contain over 85,000 clones, 70% to 85% of them singletons. The data were taken from a study of blood T cell repertoires in COVID-19. Germline CDR1 is SGHKS and CDR2 is YYEKEE (reference sequence). The CDR3 extends over 11 amino acids. The V and J ends lost 3 bases and 3 bases respectively, with 4 bases between them.

Input material: peripheral blood. The receptor was isolated from a man aged 60 to 75 with acute or convalescent COVID-19. This chain links TRBV5-5 with TRBJ2-7; unclear D gene. CDR3 coding DNA: TGTGCCAGCAGCTCTTACTACGAGCAGTACTTC. Translating it yields CASSSYYEQYF. Looking up the rest from reference TRBV5-5 and TRBJ2-7 gives the full variable domain: DAGVTQSPTHLIKTRGQQVTLRCSPISGHKSVSWYQQVLGQGPQFIFQYYEKEERGRGNFPDRFSARQFPNYSSELNVNALLLGDSALYLCASSSYYEQYFGPGTRLTVT.